This T cell receptor beta chain was retrieved from a study of T cell responses to AZD1222 COVID-19 vaccine (dated by TCRdb to 2020 to 2023). Turning to the overall study: TCR sequencing was performed for over 230 trial participants, of whom around 210 were given two doses of AZD1222 and about 25 were given two doses of MenACWY control vaccine. Trial participants were enrolled by age into 18-55, 56-69 and 70-plus year subgroups, with 148, 28 and 57 TCR-sequenced participants respectively. The full study reports these points: No day 14 peak-response samples were available, so repertoires were characterized only after the peak T cell response. Participants were mostly white British, with more females than males. The authors suggested clonal diversity may have been underestimated. Conclusions about previously exposed vaccinees are limited, since just 5 or 6 AZD1222 recipients were seropositive for SARS-CoV-2 at baseline. Reportedly, almost half of the unique spike-specific TCRs recognized epitopes lying outside the regions that are mutated in the B.1.351 and B.1.1.7 variants. A significant rise in spike-specific TCR breadth and depth was observed after two AZD1222 doses relative to day 0 and relative to MenACWY recipients. The 56-69-year group was small, and its depth increase did not reach significance, likely because of low power. The vaccine-associated CD4 TCRs covered the entire spike protein, and the dominant responses fell in regions 160-218 and 743-854.

Worth noting for this clone: Its antigen is not yet known. No much larger clonotype is one base removed from it; base qualities were not supplied.

Taken from the germline V gene, the CDR1 and CDR2 loops are LGHNT and FRNRAP. V was cut back by 3 bases and J by 7 bases, leaving a gap of 12 bases between them. The CDR3 runs 13 residues from the cysteine to the phenylalanine. CDR3 DNA only is kept here, 39 bases in frame from base 1. The CDR3 regions of human TCRbeta chains were analyzed by immunosequencing. Processing in the source paper ran as follows. TCRs in the repertoires were compared against a reference library of SARS-CoV-2-specific TCRs that had been generated with the MIRA antigen-specificity platform. Breadth was defined as the fraction of unique TCRs that were SARS-CoV-2-associated. Depth was defined as the fraction of total T cells that were SARS-CoV-2-associated. Each spike-specific TCR was assigned to its reactive spike region and to a CD4 or CD8 class using the MIRA data. Log10-transformed breadth and depth values were compared by one-way ANOVA with Sidak's multiple comparisons tests. Sourced from immuneACCESS, this table was stored by TCRdb with only in-frame sequences that have V and J called. A share of the clones is absent; for the studies checked, an unresolved V gene accounts for under half, and the remainder has no known explanation. V, J and clone size derive from that table, while D and trimming were established from the DNA sequence. This sample gives 100,000 to 150,000 clones in total; more than 90% of them show up just once. Roughly 2% of the sample lies in the top ten.

What this sample's time point label stands for: about 28 days (+/-7) after the second vaccine dose. AZD1222 recipients whose second dose came at about 4 weeks and those whose second dose came at about 12 weeks were combined into one group, since spike-specific TCR depth and breadth did not differ between the two schedules. Vaccinee samples came from UK trials COV001 and COV002, including a single-blind randomized controlled phase 2/3 trial of AZD1222 (ChAdOx1 nCoV-19) in healthy adults. For TCRbeta chain sequencing, PBMC samples were collected from trial participants at day 0 and at day 28 after the second dose.

The V and J segments used are TRBV12-5 and TRBJ2-5; a weak D assignment points to TRBD1 (6 bases agree). This specimen consisted of peripheral blood, obtained 28 days after the second AZD1222 dose. The sequence came from an adult who received the AZD1222 COVID-19 vaccine. The CDR3 reads CASGFWTVGTQYF. DNA sequence: TGTGCTAGTGGTTTCTGGACAGTAGGGACCCAGTACTTC.